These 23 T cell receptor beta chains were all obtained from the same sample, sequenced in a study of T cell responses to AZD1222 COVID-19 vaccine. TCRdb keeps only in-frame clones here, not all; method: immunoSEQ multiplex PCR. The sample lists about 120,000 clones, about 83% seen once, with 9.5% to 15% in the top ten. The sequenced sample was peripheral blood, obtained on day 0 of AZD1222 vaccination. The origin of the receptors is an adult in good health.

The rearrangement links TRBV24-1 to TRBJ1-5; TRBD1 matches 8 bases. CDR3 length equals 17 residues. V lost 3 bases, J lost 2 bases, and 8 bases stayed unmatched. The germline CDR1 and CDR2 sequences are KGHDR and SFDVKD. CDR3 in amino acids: CATSDKQGDGGNQPQHF. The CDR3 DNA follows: TGTGCCACCAGTGATAAACAGGGGGACGGCGGCAATCAGCCCCAGCATTTT.

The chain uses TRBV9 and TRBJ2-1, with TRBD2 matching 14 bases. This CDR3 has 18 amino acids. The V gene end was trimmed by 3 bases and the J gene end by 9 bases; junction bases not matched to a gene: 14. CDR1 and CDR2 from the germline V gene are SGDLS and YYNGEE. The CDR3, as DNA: TGTGCCAGCAGCGCTTACAGGGGACTAGCGGGAGAGGGGGGTGAGCAGTTCTTC. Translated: CASSAYRGLAGEGGEQFF.

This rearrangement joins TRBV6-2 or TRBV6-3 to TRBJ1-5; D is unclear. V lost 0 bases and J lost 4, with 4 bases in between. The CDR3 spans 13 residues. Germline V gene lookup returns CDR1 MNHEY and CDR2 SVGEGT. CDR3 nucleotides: TGTGCCAGCAGTTACTCCATGAATCAGCCCCAGCATTTT. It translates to CASSYSMNQPQHF.

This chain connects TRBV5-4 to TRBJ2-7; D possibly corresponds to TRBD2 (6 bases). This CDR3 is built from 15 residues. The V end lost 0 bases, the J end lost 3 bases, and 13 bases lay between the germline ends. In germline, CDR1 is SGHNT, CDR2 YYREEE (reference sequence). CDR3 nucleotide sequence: TGTGCCAGCAGCTTGGCGGGACTTCTTGTCTACGAGCAGTACTTC. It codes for CASSLAGLLVYEQYF.

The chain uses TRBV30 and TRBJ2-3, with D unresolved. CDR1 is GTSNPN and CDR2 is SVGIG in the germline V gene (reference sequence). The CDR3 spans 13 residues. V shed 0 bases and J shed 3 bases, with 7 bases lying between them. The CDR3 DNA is TGTGCCTGGAGTGTTTCAGTAACAGATACGCAGTATTTT. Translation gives CAWSVSVTDTQYF.

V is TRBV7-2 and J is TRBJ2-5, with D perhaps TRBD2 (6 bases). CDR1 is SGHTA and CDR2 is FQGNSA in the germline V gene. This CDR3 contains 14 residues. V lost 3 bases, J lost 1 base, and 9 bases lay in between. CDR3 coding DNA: TGTGCCAGCAGCTTCGGGACTGGCCAAGAGACCCAGTACTTC. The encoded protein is CASSFGTGQETQYF.

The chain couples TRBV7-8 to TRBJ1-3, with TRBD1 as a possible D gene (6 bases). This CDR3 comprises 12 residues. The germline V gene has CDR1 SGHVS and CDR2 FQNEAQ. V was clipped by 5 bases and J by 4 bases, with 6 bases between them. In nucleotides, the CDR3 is TGTGCCAGCAGCCAGGGGGGAAACACCATATATTTT. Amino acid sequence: CASSQGGNTIYF.

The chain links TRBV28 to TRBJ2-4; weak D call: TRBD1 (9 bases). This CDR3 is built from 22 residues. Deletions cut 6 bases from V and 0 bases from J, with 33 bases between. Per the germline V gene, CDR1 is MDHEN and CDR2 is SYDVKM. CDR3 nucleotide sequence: TGTGCCAGCAGCCCTATCCGGGACAGGGAAAGTAGCGGGACCCTAGCCAAAAACATTCAGTACTTC. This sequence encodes CASSPIRDRESSGTLAKNIQYF.

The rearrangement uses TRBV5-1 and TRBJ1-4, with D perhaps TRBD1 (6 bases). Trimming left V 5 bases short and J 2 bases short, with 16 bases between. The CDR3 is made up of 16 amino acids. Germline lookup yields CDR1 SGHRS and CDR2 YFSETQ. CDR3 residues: CASSVMGAETNEKLFF. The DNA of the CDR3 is TGCGCCAGCAGTGTGATGGGGGCTGAGACTAATGAAAAACTGTTTTTT. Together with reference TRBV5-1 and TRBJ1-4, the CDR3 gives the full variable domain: KAGVTQTPRYLIKTRGQQVTLSCSPISGHRSVSWYQQTPGQGLQFLFEYFSETQRNKGNFPGRFSGRQFSNSRSEMNVSTLELGDSALYLCASSVMGAETNEKLFFGSGTQLSVL.

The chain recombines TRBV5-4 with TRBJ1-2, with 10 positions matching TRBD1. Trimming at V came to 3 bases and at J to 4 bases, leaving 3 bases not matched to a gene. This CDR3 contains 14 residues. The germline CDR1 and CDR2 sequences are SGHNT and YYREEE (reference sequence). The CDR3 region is CASSSGQGSYGYTF. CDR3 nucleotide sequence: TGTGCCAGCAGCTCGGGACAGGGGAGCTATGGCTACACCTTC.

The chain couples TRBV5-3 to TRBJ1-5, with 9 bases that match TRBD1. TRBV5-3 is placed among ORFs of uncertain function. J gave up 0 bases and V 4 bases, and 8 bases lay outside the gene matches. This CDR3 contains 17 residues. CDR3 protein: CARSLGQGRNSNQPQHF. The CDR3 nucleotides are TGTGCCAGAAGCCTCGGACAGGGGAGAAATAGCAATCAGCCCCAGCATTTT.

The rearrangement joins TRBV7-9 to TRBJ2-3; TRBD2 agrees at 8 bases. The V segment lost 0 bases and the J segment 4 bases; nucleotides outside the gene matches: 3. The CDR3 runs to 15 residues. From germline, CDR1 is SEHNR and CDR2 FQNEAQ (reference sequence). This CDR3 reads CASSLASGGPDTQYF. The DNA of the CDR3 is TGTGCCAGCAGCTTAGCGTCGGGAGGGCCAGATACGCAGTATTTT.

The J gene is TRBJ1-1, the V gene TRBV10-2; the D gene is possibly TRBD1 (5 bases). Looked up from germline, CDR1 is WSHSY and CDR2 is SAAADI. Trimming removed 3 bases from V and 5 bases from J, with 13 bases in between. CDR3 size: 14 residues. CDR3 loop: CASSDSGQRTEAFF. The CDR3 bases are TGCGCCAGCAGTGATTCAGGGCAGCGAACTGAAGCTTTCTTT.

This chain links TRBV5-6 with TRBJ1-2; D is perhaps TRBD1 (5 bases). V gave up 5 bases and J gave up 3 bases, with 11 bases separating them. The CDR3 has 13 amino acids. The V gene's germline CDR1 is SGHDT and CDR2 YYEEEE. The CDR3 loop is CASRPGPDYGYTF. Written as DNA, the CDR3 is TGTGCCAGCAGGCCGGGACCGGACTATGGCTACACCTTC.

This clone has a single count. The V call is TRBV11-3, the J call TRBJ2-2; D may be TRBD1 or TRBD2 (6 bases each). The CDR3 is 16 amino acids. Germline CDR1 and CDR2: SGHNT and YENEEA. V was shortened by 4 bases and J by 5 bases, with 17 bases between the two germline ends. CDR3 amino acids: CASSSSRGDRTGELFF. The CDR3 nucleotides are TGTGCCAGCAGCTCCTCGAGGGGGGATCGGACCGGGGAGCTGTTTTTT.

CDR3 sequence: CASRAGGPGNTIYF. As DNA, the CDR3 is TGTGCCAGCAGGGCGGGGGGCCCTGGAAACACCATATATTTT. This chain uses TRBV6-5 with TRBJ1-3; TRBD1 is a possible D gene (6 bases). From germline, CDR1 is MNHEY and CDR2 SVGAGI. The CDR3 sequence is 14 residues long. V was shortened by 6 bases and J by 2 bases, with 11 bases between the two germline ends.

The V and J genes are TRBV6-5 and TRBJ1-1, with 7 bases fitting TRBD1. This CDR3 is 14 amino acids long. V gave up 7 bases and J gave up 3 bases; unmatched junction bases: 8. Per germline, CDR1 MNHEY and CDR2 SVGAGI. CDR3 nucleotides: TGTGCCAGCACCATCGACAGGGCCCACACTGAAGCTTTCTTT. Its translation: CASTIDRAHTEAFF.

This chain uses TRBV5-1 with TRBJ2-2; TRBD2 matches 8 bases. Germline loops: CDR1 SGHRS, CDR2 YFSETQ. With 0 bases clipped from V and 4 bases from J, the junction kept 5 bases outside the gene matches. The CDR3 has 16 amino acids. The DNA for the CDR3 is TGCGCCAGCAGCTTGGTATTAGCGGGGACCACCGGGGAGCTGTTTTTT. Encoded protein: CASSLVLAGTTGELFF.

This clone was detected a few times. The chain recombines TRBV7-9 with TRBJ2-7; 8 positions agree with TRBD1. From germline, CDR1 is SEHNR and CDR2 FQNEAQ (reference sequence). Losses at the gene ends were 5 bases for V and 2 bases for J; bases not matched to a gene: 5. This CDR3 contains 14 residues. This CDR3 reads CASSGRTGTYEQYF. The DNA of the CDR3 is TGTGCCAGCAGCGGCCGGACAGGGACCTACGAGCAGTACTTC.

The CDR3 DNA reads as TGCGCCAGCAGTGAGTTGAGGGGCGAGCAGTTCTTC. This sequence encodes CASSELRGEQFF. The chain joins TRBV10-2 to TRBJ2-1, with D possibly being TRBD1 or TRBD2 (5 bases each). The CDR3 has 12 amino acids. CDR1 is WSHSY, CDR2 SAAADI, per germline. With 1 base removed from V and 10 bases from J, the gap between germline ends came to 8 bases.

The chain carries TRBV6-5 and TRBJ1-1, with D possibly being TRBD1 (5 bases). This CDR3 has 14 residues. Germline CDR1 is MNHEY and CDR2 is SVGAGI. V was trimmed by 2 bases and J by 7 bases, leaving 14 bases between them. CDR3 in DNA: TGTGCCAGCAGTTACACTTTTCCGGGGGGTGAAGCTTTCTTT. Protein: CASSYTFPGGEAFF.

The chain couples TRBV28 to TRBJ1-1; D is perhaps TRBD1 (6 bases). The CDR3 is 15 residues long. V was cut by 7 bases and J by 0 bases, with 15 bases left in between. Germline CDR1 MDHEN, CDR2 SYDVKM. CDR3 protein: CASNTLRDMNTEAFF. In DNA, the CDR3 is TGTGCCAGCAATACACTCAGGGACATGAACACTGAAGCTTTCTTT. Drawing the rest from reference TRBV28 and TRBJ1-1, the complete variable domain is DVKVTQSSRYLVKRTGEKVFLECVQDMDHENMFWYRQDPGLGLRLIYFSYDVKMKEKGDIPEGYSVSREKKERFSLILESASTNQTSMYLCASNTLRDMNTEAFFGQGTRLTVV.

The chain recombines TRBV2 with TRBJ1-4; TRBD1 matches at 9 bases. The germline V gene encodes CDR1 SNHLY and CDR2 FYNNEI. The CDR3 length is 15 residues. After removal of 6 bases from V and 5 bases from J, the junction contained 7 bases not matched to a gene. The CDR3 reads CASSPAGTGNEKLFF. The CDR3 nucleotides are TGTGCCAGCAGCCCCGCCGGGACAGGGAATGAAAAACTGTTTTTT.